A single sample gave rise to the 29 T cell receptor beta chains below, sequenced in a study of blood T cell repertoires in COVID-19. TCRdb's table, derived via immunoSEQ multiplex PCR, lists solely in-frame clones and lacks some. The sample lists 60,000 to 75,000 clones, roughly 90% occurring once. The sample consisted of peripheral blood. These receptor sequences come from a man aged 25 to 40 with acute or convalescent COVID-19.

The chain uses TRBV18 and TRBJ1-1; no reliable D call. Trimming stripped 2 bases from V and 0 bases from J, with 16 bases between. The CDR3 spans 17 residues. Per germline, CDR1 KGHSH and CDR2 LQKENI. CDR3 sequence (DNA): TGTGCCAGCTCACCAGCTTCCTTTTGGCAGATGAACACTGAAGCTTTCTTT. It is translated as CASSPASFWQMNTEAFF.

The genes are TRBV27 and TRBJ1-3; maybe TRBD1 (6 bases). Trimming removed 4 bases from V and 4 bases from J, with 14 bases in between. The germline gives CDR1 MNHEY, CDR2 SMNVEV (reference sequence). This CDR3 spans 15 amino acids. In DNA, the CDR3 is TGTGCCAGCAGTTCCGGGGGGCTGGGGGGAAACACCATATATTTT. It yields the protein CASSSGGLGGNTIYF.

V usage is TRBV27 and J usage is TRBJ2-3; 13 bases line up with TRBD2. The ends lost 0 bases at V and 4 bases at J; junction bases unmatched: 10. Per the germline V gene, CDR1 is MNHEY and CDR2 is SMNVEV (reference sequence). The CDR3 sequence is 19 residues long. The CDR3 loop is CASSLSYLDGLAGADTQYF. In nucleotides, the CDR3 is TGTGCCAGCAGTTTATCGTACTTGGACGGACTAGCGGGGGCAGATACGCAGTATTTT.

The genes are TRBV30 and TRBJ2-1; D unresolved. This CDR3 has 11 amino acids. The V end was cut by 5 bases, the J end by 8 bases, with 10 bases between. Germline assignment: CDR1 GTSNPN and CDR2 SVGIG (reference sequence). In DNA form, the CDR3 reads TGTGCCTGGTCCCCGGCGGATGAGCAGTTCTTC. Encoded protein: CAWSPADEQFF.

The table lists this clone with a count of one. At one of its ends the junction is not consistent with the germline gene, which may arise from a read error. The V and J genes are TRBV6-2 or TRBV6-3 and TRBJ2-7; TRBD2 matches 7 bases. Germline V gene sequence: CDR1 MNHEY, CDR2 SVGEGT. The CDR3 contains 12 residues. CDR3 nucleotides: TGTGCCAGCAGTTACTCATCGGGGAGGGCGAACTTC. Protein: CASSYSSGRANF.

The chain combines TRBV7-2 with TRBJ2-5, with unresolved D. With 4 bases removed from V and 5 bases from J, the gap between germline ends came to 8 bases. This CDR3 contains 12 residues. Germline V gene data show CDR1 as SGHTA and CDR2 as FQGNSA. CDR3: CASSSQRETQYF. CDR3 sequence (DNA): TGTGCCAGCAGCTCCCAGAGGGAGACCCAGTACTTC. Together with reference TRBV7-2 and TRBJ2-5, the CDR3 gives the full variable domain: GAGVSQSPSNKVTEKGKDVELRCDPISGHTALYWYRQSLGQGLEFLIYFQGNSAPDKSGLPSDRFSAERTGGSVSTLTIQRTQQEDSAVYLCASSSQRETQYFGPGTRLLVL.

The chain couples TRBV5-4 to TRBJ1-2; D may be TRBD1 (6 bases). V was trimmed by 6 bases and J by 1 base, leaving 19 bases between them. The germline gives CDR1 SGHNT, CDR2 YYREEE (reference sequence). The CDR3 runs 16 residues. The CDR3 reads CASNPGGGQGNYGYTF. CDR3 bases: TGTGCCAGCAACCCCGGGGGGGGCCAGGGTAACTATGGCTACACCTTC.

This clone was counted a few times. This chain uses TRBV7-9 with TRBJ2-1; TRBD2 matches at 8 bases. Germline V gene lookup returns CDR1 SEHNR and CDR2 FQNEAQ (reference sequence). The CDR3 runs 14 residues. V was clipped by 2 bases and J by 9 bases; unmatched bases: 6. CDR3 in amino acids: CASSLKREGGEQFF. The CDR3 coding sequence is TGTGCCAGCAGCTTAAAACGGGAGGGCGGTGAGCAGTTCTTC.

The chain joins TRBV3-1 (or the pseudogene TRBV3-2) to TRBJ2-3; tentatively, D is TRBD1 (7 bases). The CDR3 contains 16 residues. V dropped 1 base and J dropped 5 bases, with 16 bases sitting between them. Germline CDR1 LGHDT, CDR2 YNNKEL (reference sequence). This CDR3 reads CASSQGRGPGGDTQYF. The DNA of the CDR3 is TGTGCCAGCAGCCAAGGACGGGGGCCAGGGGGAGATACGCAGTATTTT.

This rearrangement joins TRBV4-1 to TRBJ1-2; D call uncertain. CDR1 MGHRA and CDR2 YSYEKL come from the germline V gene. This CDR3 has 14 amino acids. Trimming shortened V by 0 bases and J by 3 bases, and 8 bases separated the two germline ends. The CDR3 DNA is TGCGCCAGCAGCCAAGAAGAAGGAGACTATGGCTACACCTTC. Translating gives CASSQEEGDYGYTF.

This clone was seen a few times. The sample carries other DNA sequences with the same CDR3. This sequence joins TRBV30 and TRBJ1-5; 8 bases agree with TRBD1. Trimming removed 1 base from V and 2 bases from J; junction bases left unmatched: 4. CDR1 and CDR2 from the germline V gene are GTSNPN and SVGIG (reference sequence). There are 15 residues in the CDR3. This chain's CDR3 is CAWSGPGQGNQPQHF. CDR3 in DNA: TGTGCCTGGAGTGGACCGGGACAGGGCAATCAGCCCCAGCATTTT.

The chain is built from TRBV3-1 (or the pseudogene TRBV3-2) and TRBJ1-3; D is uncertain. CDR3 length: 16 residues. The V gene's germline CDR1 is LGHDT and CDR2 YNNKEL (reference sequence). Trimming removed 2 bases from V and 2 bases from J, with 13 bases in between. This chain's CDR3 is CASSQNLAGAGNTIYF. For the CDR3, the DNA is TGTGCCAGCAGCCAAAATTTGGCAGGCGCTGGAAACACCATATATTTT.

The genes are TRBV11-1 and TRBJ2-1; 15 nucleotides align to TRBD2. The V and J ends lost 5 bases and 5 bases, in that order; junction bases with no gene match: 4. This CDR3 comprises 16 residues. Germline V gene sequence: CDR1 SGHAT, CDR2 FQDESV (reference sequence). As DNA, the CDR3 is TGTGCCAGCAGCGCCTGGACTAGCGGGAGGGACAATGAGCAGTTCTTC. The encoded protein is CASSAWTSGRDNEQFF. Variable domain in full (rest from reference TRBV11-1 and TRBJ2-1): EAEVAQSPRYKITEKSQAVAFWCDPISGHATLYWYRQILGQGPELLVQFQDESVVDDSQLPKDRFSAERLKGVDSTLKIQPAELGDSAMYLCASSAWTSGRDNEQFFGPGTRLTVL.

J is TRBJ2-5 and V is TRBV20-1; the match to TRBD2 covers 12 bases. Germline V lookup: CDR1 DFQATT, CDR2 SNEGSKA (reference sequence). Trimming at V came to 3 bases and at J to 7 bases, leaving 15 bases not matched to a gene. This CDR3 has 17 amino acids. CDR3 sequence reads: CSASLLAGGLSSGTQYF. The CDR3 bases are TGCAGTGCTAGTCTCCTAGCGGGGGGGTTGTCTTCAGGGACCCAGTACTTC.

The V gene is TRBV7-6, the J gene TRBJ1-1, with D possibly being TRBD1 (6 bases). The germline V gene encodes CDR1 SGHVS and CDR2 FNYEAQ. Trimming removed 5 bases from V and 11 bases from J, with 15 bases in between. This CDR3 comprises 12 residues. The CDR3 bases are TGTGCCAGCAGCGCCTTCGGACAGAATGCTTTCTTT. It codes for CASSAFGQNAFF.

The J gene is TRBJ1-2, the V gene TRBV4-2; tentatively, D is TRBD1 (5 bases). The germline V and J ends were trimmed by 0 bases and 5 bases, with 16 bases remaining between them. The CDR3 sequence is 16 residues long. In germline, CDR1 is LGHNA, CDR2 YNFKEQ. The CDR3 DNA follows: TGTGCCAGCAGCCAAGATAGGGGCGGCTTATTTTATGGCTACACCTTC. It specifies CASSQDRGGLFYGYTF.

V gene TRBV18 combines with J gene TRBJ1-5; D is possibly TRBD1 (6 bases). Germline V gives CDR1 KGHSH, CDR2 LQKENI. The ends were cut back, 3 bases at V and 1 base at J, with 10 bases in the middle. The CDR3 spans 15 residues. The CDR3 DNA reads as TGTGCCAGCTCACCTAATCAGGGGAGCAATCAGCCCCAGCATTTT. Amino acids: CASSPNQGSNQPQHF.

V gene TRBV9 combines with J gene TRBJ2-5, with TRBD1 identical over 7 bases. There are 14 residues in the CDR3. J was trimmed by 5 bases and V by 3 bases; bases with no gene match: 7. Per the germline V gene, CDR1 is SGDLS and CDR2 is YYNGEE. The CDR3 DNA reads TGTGCCAGCAGCGCGAGGGGGCGCGGGGAGACCCAGTACTTC. It is translated as CASSARGRGETQYF.

The chain employs TRBV29-1 and TRBJ2-1; D perhaps matches TRBD2 (6 bases). The ends were cut back, 5 bases at V and 5 bases at J, with 25 bases in the middle. The V gene's germline CDR1 is SQVTM and CDR2 ANQGSEA. This CDR3 is 17 amino acids long. CDR3: CSVKRTGARSANNEQFF. CDR3 in DNA: TGCAGCGTTAAACGAACGGGAGCCAGGTCAGCCAACAATGAGCAGTTCTTC.

This chain connects TRBV5-6 to TRBJ2-1, with TRBD2 matching 7 bases. The germline gives CDR1 SGHDT, CDR2 YYEEEE. Trimming took 3 bases from V and 5 from J; bases not matched to a gene: 11. The CDR3 is made up of 16 amino acids. In DNA, the CDR3 is TGTGCCAGCAGCTCTTGGGGGGGAGGTTCTAACAATGAGCAGTTCTTC. This encodes CASSSWGGGSNNEQFF.

This sequence joins TRBV4-1 and TRBJ1-5; 9 bases match TRBD1. V lost 4 bases, J lost 3 bases, and 7 bases stayed unmatched. Germline V lookup: CDR1 MGHRA, CDR2 YSYEKL. CDR3 length: 16 residues. CDR3 in amino acids: CASSPGTGRDNQPQHF. In nucleotides, the CDR3 is TGCGCCAGCAGCCCCGGGACAGGGCGGGACAATCAGCCCCAGCATTTT.

V and J are TRBV30 and TRBJ2-7; D possibly matches TRBD1 or TRBD2 (5 bases each). The CDR3 length is 11 residues. Germline assignment: CDR1 GTSNPN and CDR2 SVGIG (reference sequence). Trimming cost V 5 bases and J 5 bases, with 10 bases left between them. CDR3 nucleotide sequence: TGTGCCTGGGGGGGTAGCGACGAGCAGTACTTC. Amino acids: CAWGGSDEQYF.

V usage is TRBV11-1 and J usage is TRBJ2-1; no firm D call. V was shortened by 1 base and J by 4 bases, with 14 bases between the two germline ends. Germline lookup yields CDR1 SGHAT and CDR2 FQDESV (reference sequence). CDR3 length equals 16 residues. The CDR3 spells CASSLGAASRYNEQFF. CDR3 coding DNA: TGTGCCAGCAGCTTAGGGGCCGCGAGCCGGTACAATGAGCAGTTCTTC.

The rearrangement joins TRBV7-6 to TRBJ1-2; 7 bases align to TRBD1. V lost 5 bases to trimming and J lost 4 bases; unmatched junction nucleotides: 10. CDR1 SGHVS and CDR2 FNYEAQ come from the germline V gene. The CDR3 loop spans 15 amino acids. The DNA for the CDR3 is TGTGCCAGCAGCCCCGGACAGGCAGGGGGCTATGGCTACACCTTC. Translated, it gives CASSPGQAGGYGYTF.

This clone showed up just once. J is TRBJ2-7 and V is TRBV5-1; D is perhaps TRBD1 (5 bases). Germline lookup yields CDR1 SGHRS and CDR2 YFSETQ. The V end lost 0 bases, the J end lost 5 bases, and 15 bases lay between the germline ends. The CDR3 contains 15 residues. This chain's CDR3 is CASSLGGRVTNEQYF. The CDR3, as DNA: TGCGCCAGCAGCTTGGGGGGCAGGGTAACGAACGAGCAGTACTTC.

CDR3 sequence reads: CASVTGTGDYGYTF. CDR3 bases: TGTGCCAGTGTTACTGGGACAGGGGATTATGGCTACACCTTC. The rearrangement uses TRBV7-2 and TRBJ1-2, with 10 nucleotides matching TRBD1. The germline CDR1 and CDR2 sequences are SGHTA and FQGNSA. The CDR3 covers 14 residues. V lost 9 bases, J lost 5 bases, and 9 bases stayed unmatched.

The V call is TRBV5-1, the J call TRBJ2-1, with 8 bases identical to TRBD2. The CDR3 covers 14 residues. CDR1 and CDR2 from the germline V gene are SGHRS and YFSETQ. After removal of 3 bases from V and 8 bases from J, the junction contained 7 bases not matched to a gene. CDR3 sequence: CASSYPLADHEQFF. The CDR3 DNA follows: TGCGCCAGCAGCTACCCACTAGCGGACCATGAGCAGTTCTTC.

The V call is TRBV7-2, the J call TRBJ2-5, with D hard to call. Germline V gives CDR1 SGHTA, CDR2 FQGNSA. The V gene lost 3 bases and the J gene lost 4 bases, with 18 bases spanning the gap. The CDR3 covers 16 residues. The CDR3 here is CASSLRRPVGGETQYF. The CDR3, as DNA: TGTGCCAGCAGCTTGAGAAGACCGGTCGGCGGAGAGACCCAGTACTTC.

This clone came up once. An end of the junction differs from the germline gene, which may be a read error. The chain is built from TRBV7-9 and TRBJ1-1; TRBD1 is a possible D gene (5 bases). The CDR3 covers 13 residues. CDR1 SEHNR and CDR2 FQNEAQ come from the germline V gene (reference sequence). The CDR3 sequence: CASSFHADSETFF. DNA for the CDR3: TGTGCCAGCAGCTTCCATGCCGACAGTGAAACTTTCTTT.